Detailed here is one TCR beta chain. Its specificity is not known. This CDR3 is built from 14 residues. The germline V gene has CDR1 SEHNR and CDR2 FQNEAQ (reference sequence). V shed 2 bases and J shed 0 bases, with 5 bases lying between them. The data were obtained in a study of cytomegalovirus exposure and HLA in healthy donors. On the study more broadly: In a previous analysis, approximately 110 million unique TCR beta sequences were found from 150 million to 200 million T cells.

Primers for the PCR totalled 60 Vbeta and 13 Jbeta. Profiling relied on immunoSEQ multiplex PCR, and the TCRdb table lists in-frame clones only, not all of them. The sample yields about 110,000 clones, 76% seen once. Whole-study findings and limits: The authors confirmed in vitro that a few CMV-associated chains were specific for CMV antigens. Common viral pathogens seemed to be connected with several of the most significant clusters, according to a later analysis.

The TCR originated in a woman aged 45-60 years in good health and CMV-seropositive. The V and J genes are TRBV7-9 and TRBJ1-3; possibly TRBD1 for D (5 bases). The sample taken for sequencing was PBMCs. CDR3 residues: CASSLTGSGNTIYF. Written as DNA, the CDR3 is TGTGCCAGCAGCTTAACAGGCTCTGGAAACACCATATATTTT.